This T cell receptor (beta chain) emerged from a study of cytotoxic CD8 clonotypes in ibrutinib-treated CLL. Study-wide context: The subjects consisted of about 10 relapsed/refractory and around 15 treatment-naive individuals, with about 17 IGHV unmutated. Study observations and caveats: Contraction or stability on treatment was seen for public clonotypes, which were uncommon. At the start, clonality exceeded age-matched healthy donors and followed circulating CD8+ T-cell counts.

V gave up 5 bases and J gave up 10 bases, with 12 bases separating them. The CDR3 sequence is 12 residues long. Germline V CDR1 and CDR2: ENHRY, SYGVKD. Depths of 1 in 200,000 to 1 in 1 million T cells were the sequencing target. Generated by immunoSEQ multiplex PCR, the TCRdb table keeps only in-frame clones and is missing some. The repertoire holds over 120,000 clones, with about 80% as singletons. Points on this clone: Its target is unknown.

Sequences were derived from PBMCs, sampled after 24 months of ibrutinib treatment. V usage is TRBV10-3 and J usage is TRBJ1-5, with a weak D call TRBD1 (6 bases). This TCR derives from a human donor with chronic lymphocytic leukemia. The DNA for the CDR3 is TGTGCCATCAGTCGGGACGGGGGCCCCCAGCATTTT. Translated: CAISRDGGPQHF.